A single sample is the source of the 16 T cell receptor beta chains below, sequenced in a study of CD8 T cells in Susac syndrome. The RNA, about 0.5 to 1 ug, was put through reverse transcription using random hexamers. TCRdb re-called the immunoSEQ multiplex PCR reads through MiXCR, storing one row per CDR3 protein. Among about 180,000 distinct CDR3 sequences listed, 80% to 95% were seen once. Sequencing was done on a sample of CD4+ T cells from PBMCs. The receptors stem from a human donor with multiple sclerosis.

V is TRBV19 and J is TRBJ2-4, with 14 bases lining up with TRBD2. The CDR3 runs to 18 residues. Germline V gene data show CDR1 as LNHDA and CDR2 as SQIVND (reference sequence). The V segment lost 5 bases and the J segment 0 bases; nucleotides outside the gene matches: 6. CDR3 nucleotide sequence: TGTGCCAGTAGTCCGGGACTAGCGGGAGCTCAAGCCAAAAACATTCAGTACTTC. Translated: CASSPGLAGAQAKNIQYF.

Only a few counts were recorded for this clonotype. The genes are TRBV6-1 and TRBJ1-2; 7 bases are shared with TRBD1. Germline V gene sequence: CDR1 MNHNS, CDR2 SASEGT. Trimming at V came to 6 bases and at J to 8 bases, leaving 6 bases not matched to a gene. There are 12 residues in the CDR3. This CDR3 reads CASRKTGRGYTF. The CDR3 coding sequence is TGTGCCAGCAGGAAGACAGGGAGAGGCTACACCTTC.

The chain uses TRBV7-2 and TRBJ2-2; 14 bases fit TRBD2. The CDR3 runs to 15 residues. Germline CDR1 SGHTA, CDR2 FQGNSA. The V segment lost 11 bases and the J segment 5 bases; nucleotides outside the gene matches: 7. DNA of the CDR3: TGTGCCTTGGGGACTAGCGGGAGAGGGACCGGGGAGCTGTTTTTT. This codes for CALGTSGRGTGELFF.

The CDR3 nucleotides read TGTGCCACCAGTGATGGGGGGTACGGCCAACGGCGGCCCCAGCATTTT. This translates into CATSDGGYGQRRPQHF. The chain is built from TRBV24-1 and TRBJ1-5, with a tentative D call TRBD1 (5 bases). The CDR3 extends over 16 amino acids. The germline CDR1 and CDR2 sequences are KGHDR and SFDVKD. The V and J ends lost 3 bases and 9 bases respectively, with 20 bases between them.

The chain recombines TRBV27 with TRBJ2-3, with TRBD1 identical over 10 bases. CDR3 size: 16 residues. CDR1 and CDR2 from the germline V gene are MNHEY and SMNVEV (reference sequence). V trimming: 4 bases; J trimming: 4 bases; junction bases outside the gene matches: 8. In DNA form, the CDR3 reads TGTGCCAGCAGTTCCGCGGGACAGGGGCGCCCAGATACGCAGTATTTT. Translated, it gives CASSSAGQGRPDTQYF.

The J gene is TRBJ1-3, the V gene TRBV6-1, with TRBD1 as a possible D gene (5 bases). The CDR3 is 16 amino acids. CDR1 and CDR2 from the germline V gene are MNHNS and SASEGT. The germline V and J ends were trimmed by 6 bases and 0 bases, with 15 bases remaining between them. The chain's CDR3 is CASRSRDRYSGNTIYF. Written as DNA, the CDR3 is TGTGCCAGCAGATCCCGGGACCGATACTCTGGAAACACCATATATTTT.

The chain couples TRBV18 to TRBJ2-3, with D perhaps matching TRBD1 (5 bases). CDR1 and CDR2 (germline): KGHSH, LQKENI. The CDR3 covers 16 residues. Trimming cost V 3 bases and J 0 bases, with 13 bases left between them. CDR3 sequence reads: CASSPRPSGSTDTQYF. Written as DNA, the CDR3 is TGTGCCAGCTCACCTCGACCATCAGGGAGCACAGATACGCAGTATTTT.

The rearrangement joins TRBV27 to TRBJ2-1, with 8 bases identical to TRBD2. The V gene end was trimmed by 3 bases and the J gene end by 15 bases; junction bases not matched to a gene: 13. This CDR3 comprises 14 residues. The germline V gene has CDR1 MNHEY and CDR2 SMNVEV (reference sequence). DNA for the CDR3: TGTGCCAGCAGTTTCTATACTCCGGGACTAGGATTGTTCTTC. It codes for CASSFYTPGLGLFF.

The chain uses TRBV25-1 and TRBJ2-1; D unclear. V shed 7 bases and J shed 6 bases, with 7 bases lying between them. The CDR3 runs to 11 residues. In germline, CDR1 is MGHDK, CDR2 SYGVNS. The CDR3 loop is CASTRINEQFF. The CDR3 bases are TGTGCCAGCACTCGGATCAATGAGCAGTTCTTC.

V is TRBV19 and J is TRBJ2-7; 7 bases fit TRBD1. The CDR3 extends over 14 amino acids. Per germline, CDR1 LNHDA and CDR2 SQIVND (reference sequence). V lost 4 bases, J lost 3 bases, and 6 bases stayed unmatched. CDR3 loop: CASSTGQDFYEQYF. DNA for the CDR3: TGTGCCAGTAGTACAGGACAGGATTTCTACGAGCAGTACTTC.

The chain carries TRBV24-1 and TRBJ1-2; D might be TRBD1 (5 bases). The CDR3 spans 14 residues. V was clipped by 5 bases and J by 4 bases, with 13 bases between them. The germline gives CDR1 KGHDR, CDR2 SFDVKD. The CDR3, as DNA: TGTGCCACCAGTGTTGGGGGGTCGGGCTATGGCTACACCTTC. This gives the protein CATSVGGSGYGYTF.

CDR3 sequence reads: CASSEAWLAGGKETQYF. For the CDR3, the DNA is TGTGCCAGCAGTGAAGCCTGGCTAGCGGGGGGGAAAGAGACCCAGTACTTC. The chain couples TRBV2 to TRBJ2-5; TRBD2 aligns across 12 bases. Trimming at V came to 0 bases and at J to 3 bases, leaving 5 bases not matched to a gene. Germline V CDR1 and CDR2: SNHLY, FYNNEI. The CDR3 is 17 amino acids.

V is TRBV2 and J is TRBJ2-2; TRBD2 might be the D (6 bases). Germline values: CDR1 SNHLY, CDR2 FYNNEI. The V end lost 9 bases, the J end lost 0 bases, and 11 bases lay between the germline ends. CDR3 length: 14 residues. The CDR3 sequence is CASIGGTNTGELFF. The CDR3 DNA is TGTGCCAGTATCGGGGGTACGAACACCGGGGAGCTGTTTTTT.

The chain carries TRBV24-1 and TRBJ2-5; a weak D match, TRBD2 (6 bases). This CDR3 has 15 amino acids. From germline, CDR1 is KGHDR and CDR2 SFDVKD. With 5 bases removed from V and 1 base from J, the gap between germline ends came to 13 bases. The CDR3 region has the DNA TGTGCCACCAGTGCCCCGGGACTTTCCCAAGAGACCCAGTACTTC. It is translated as CATSAPGLSQETQYF.

The V call is TRBV28, the J call TRBJ2-3, with a weak D call TRBD1 (6 bases). Deletions cut 9 bases from V and 1 base from J, with 14 bases between. Germline-derived CDR1 and CDR2 are MDHEN and SYDVKM. The CDR3 length is 14 residues. The CDR3 sequence: CASGGGRGTDTQYF. The CDR3 DNA sequence: TGTGCCAGTGGGGGCGGACGGGGCACAGATACGCAGTATTTT.

The J gene is TRBJ2-7, the V gene TRBV6-2 or TRBV6-3; 8 bases fit TRBD2. Trimming took 0 bases from V and 5 from J; bases not matched to a gene: 6. The germline gives CDR1 MNHEY, CDR2 SVGEGT. This CDR3 is 15 amino acids long. CDR3 sequence (DNA): TGTGCCAGCAGTTACTCGAGCGGGAGTTTCGACGAGCAGTACTTC. Its protein product is CASSYSSGSFDEQYF.